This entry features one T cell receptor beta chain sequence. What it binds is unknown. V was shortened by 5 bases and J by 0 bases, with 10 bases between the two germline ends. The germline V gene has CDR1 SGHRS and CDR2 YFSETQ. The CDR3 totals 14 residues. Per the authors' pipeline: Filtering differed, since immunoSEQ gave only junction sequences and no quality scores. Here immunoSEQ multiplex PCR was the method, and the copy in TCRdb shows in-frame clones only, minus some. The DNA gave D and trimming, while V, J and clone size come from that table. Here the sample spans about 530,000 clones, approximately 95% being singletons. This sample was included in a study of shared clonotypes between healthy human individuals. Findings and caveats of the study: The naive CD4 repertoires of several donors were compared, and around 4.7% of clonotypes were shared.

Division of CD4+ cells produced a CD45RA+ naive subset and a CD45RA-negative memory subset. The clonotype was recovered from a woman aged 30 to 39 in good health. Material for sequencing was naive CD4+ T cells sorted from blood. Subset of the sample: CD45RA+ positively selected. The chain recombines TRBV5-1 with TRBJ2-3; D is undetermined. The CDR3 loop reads CASRGGASTDTQYF. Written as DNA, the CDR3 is TGCGCCAGCAGGGGCGGCGCTAGCACAGATACGCAGTATTTT.